The text below deals with one TCR beta chain. Its specificity is not known. The study isolated at least 7 million PBMCs from each sample. This specimen comes from a study of blood T cells in healthy people across ages. A second PCR, run for about 6 to 11 cycles, used a sample-barcoded 5' primer plus a J-beta primer mix. Researchers report that each sample yielded at least 2.5 million CDR3-containing paired-end reads. TCRdb recomputed calls from the 5' RACE reads with MiXCR, one row per CDR3 protein. The sample has more than 800,000 distinct CDR3 sequences, 29% seen once. The CDR3 runs to 15 residues. CDR1 and CDR2 (germline): KGHDR, SFDVKD. J lost 4 bases, V lost 0 bases, and 4 bases had no gene match. Findings of the study overall: Diversity of TCR beta correlated strongly with naive T cell percentage. Among T cells, TCR beta diversity per million cells dropped roughly linearly as age rose.

The origin of this receptor is a woman of 80 years or more in good health. The genes are TRBV24-1 and TRBJ1-1; 7 bases align to TRBD1. The source material was blood. Here the CDR3 reads CATSDLLGTATEAFF. For the CDR3, the DNA is TGTGCCACCAGTGATTTGCTTGGGACAGCCACTGAAGCTTTCTTT.